A single sample gave rise to the 5 T cell receptor beta chains below, sequenced in a study of cytomegalovirus exposure and HLA in healthy donors (dated by TCRdb to the late 2010s). The protocol used for the library was the immunoSEQ multiplex PCR assay. The multiplex PCR relied on a mix of 60 forward primers for TCR Vbeta segments and 13 reverse primers for TCR Jbeta segments. Not all clones reach the TCRdb copy of this immuneACCESS table, which keeps in-frame sequences only. Checked studies attribute under half of the gap to unresolved V genes and leave the rest unexplained. The sample's table lists a count of about 77,000 clones. The ten largest make up roughly 15% of the sample. Sequencing was carried out using PBMCs. The receptors were sampled from a man aged 50-59 years in good health and CMV-seropositive.

V usage is TRBV6-5 and J usage is TRBJ1-1, with D hard to call. The CDR3 runs 12 residues. V was cut by 5 bases and J by 7 bases, with 11 bases left in between. The germline V gene encodes CDR1 MNHEY and CDR2 SVGAGI. The CDR3 region is CASSENRYEAFF. The CDR3, as DNA: TGTGCCAGCAGTGAGAATCGTTATGAAGCTTTCTTT.

The chain recombines TRBV7-9 with TRBJ2-7; D remains ambiguous. V lost 5 bases to trimming and J lost 4 bases, with 21 bases between them. Germline assignment: CDR1 SEHNR and CDR2 FQNEAQ (reference sequence). This CDR3 contains 16 residues. CDR3 nucleotides: TGTGCCAGCAGCGGAGACTCAGCCCCAATTGGTTACGAGCAGTACTTC. It yields the protein CASSGDSAPIGYEQYF. Using reference TRBV7-9 and TRBJ2-7 for the parts outside the CDR3, the full variable domain is DTGVSQNPRHKITKRGQNVTFRCDPISEHNRLYWYRQTLGQGPEFLTYFQNEAQLEKSRLLSDRFSAERPKGSFSTLEIQRTEQGDSAMYLCASSGDSAPIGYEQYFGPGTRLTVT.

J is TRBJ1-5 and V is TRBV6-5; 7 nucleotides match TRBD1. Trimming took 10 bases from V and 2 from J; bases not matched to a gene: 11. Germline-derived CDR1 and CDR2 are MNHEY and SVGAGI. The CDR3 sequence is 15 residues long. This chain's CDR3 is CATQKGASGNQPQHF. The DNA for the CDR3 is TGTGCCACCCAGAAGGGGGCAAGTGGCAATCAGCCCCAGCATTTT.

The chain combines TRBV5-1 with TRBJ1-1, with 11 nucleotides matching TRBD1. V trimming: 1 base; J trimming: 4 bases; junction bases outside the gene matches: 3. Germline V gene sequence: CDR1 SGHRS, CDR2 YFSETQ. The CDR3 runs to 15 residues. CDR3 coding DNA: TGCGCCAGCAGCTTGTTTGGGACAGGGGGCACTGAAGCTTTCTTT. Its protein is CASSLFGTGGTEAFF. The full variable domain, in which reference TRBV5-1 and TRBJ1-1 provide the parts outside the CDR3, is KAGVTQTPRYLIKTRGQQVTLSCSPISGHRSVSWYQQTPGQGLQFLFEYFSETQRNKGNFPGRFSGRQFSNSRSEMNVSTLELGDSALYLCASSLFGTGGTEAFFGQGTRLTVV.

As regards this clone: The germline gene is not matched at one end of the junction; a read error may be the cause. The chain is built from TRBV27 and TRBJ1-2; no firm D call. The CDR3 has 13 residues. Looked up from germline, CDR1 is MNHEY and CDR2 is SMNVEV (reference sequence). CDR3 loop: CASSSLKDYDYTF. The CDR3 DNA is TGTGCCAGCAGTTCCCTTAAAGACTATGACTACACCTTC.